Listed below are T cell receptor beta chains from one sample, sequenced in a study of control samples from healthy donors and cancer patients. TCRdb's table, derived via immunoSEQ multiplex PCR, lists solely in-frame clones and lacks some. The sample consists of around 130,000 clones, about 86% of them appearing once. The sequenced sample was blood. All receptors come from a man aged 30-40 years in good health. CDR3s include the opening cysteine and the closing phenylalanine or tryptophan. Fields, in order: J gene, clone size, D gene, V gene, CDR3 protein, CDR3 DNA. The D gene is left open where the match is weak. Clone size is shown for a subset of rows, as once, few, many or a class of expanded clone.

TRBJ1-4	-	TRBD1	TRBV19	CASNPQGGEKLFF	TGTGCCAGTAACCCACAGGGGGGTGAAAAACTGTTTTTT
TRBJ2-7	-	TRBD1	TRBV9	CASSVGTGADEQYF	TGTGCCAGCAGCGTAGGGACAGGGGCCGACGAGCAGTACTTC
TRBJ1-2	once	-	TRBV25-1	CASSQGYGYTF	TGTGCCAGCAGTCAAGGCTATGGCTACACCTTC
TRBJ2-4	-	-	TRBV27	CASSYRQGNIQYF	TGTGCCAGCAGTTATCGGCAGGGGAACATTCAGTACTTC
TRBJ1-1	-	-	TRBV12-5	CASGTPTGLNTEAFF	TGTGCTAGTGGTACCCCGACAGGCTTGAACACTGAAGCTTTCTTT
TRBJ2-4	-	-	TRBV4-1	CASSQEEASWAKNIQYF	TGCGCCAGCAGCCAAGAGGAAGCTTCTTGGGCCAAAAACATTCAGTACTTC
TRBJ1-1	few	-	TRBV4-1	CASSQEWQTMNTEAFF	TGCGCCAGCAGCCAAGAGTGGCAAACCATGAACACTGAAGCTTTCTTT
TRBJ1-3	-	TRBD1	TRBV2	CAGRQGAGNTIYF	TGTGCCGGAAGACAGGGGGCAGGAAACACCATATATTTT
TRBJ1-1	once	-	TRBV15	CATTRGLTPMNTEAFF	TGTGCCACCACCCGAGGGCTAACCCCGATGAACACTGAAGCTTTCTTT
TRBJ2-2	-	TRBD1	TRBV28	CASSLQTGGLNTGELFF	TGTGCCAGCAGTTTACAGACAGGGGGTCTGAACACCGGGGAGCTGTTTTTT
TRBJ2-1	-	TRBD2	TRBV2	CASRRSSGGSYNEQFF	TGTGCCAGCAGGCGCTCTAGCGGCGGCTCCTACAATGAGCAGTTCTTC
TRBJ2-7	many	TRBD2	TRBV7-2	CASNPAGGTYEQYF	TGTGCCAGCAACCCAGCGGGGGGGACCTACGAGCAGTACTTC
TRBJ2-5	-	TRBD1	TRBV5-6	CASSLGQAETQYF	TGTGCCAGCAGTTTGGGACAGGCAGAGACCCAGTACTTC
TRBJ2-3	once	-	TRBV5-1	CASSGGGPTDTQYF	TGCGCCAGCAGTGGTGGGGGGCCCACAGATACGCAGTATTTT
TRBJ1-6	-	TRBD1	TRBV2	CASSVTGQGNNSPLHF	TGTGCCAGCAGTGTTACGGGACAGGGAAATAATTCACCCCTCCACTTT
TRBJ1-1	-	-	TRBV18	CASSRASLGSAEAFF	TGTGCCAGCTCCCGTGCCTCTCTGGGCAGCGCTGAAGCTTTCTTT
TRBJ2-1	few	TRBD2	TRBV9	CASSPPGLAYNEQFF	TGTGCCAGCAGCCCCCCGGGACTAGCTTACAATGAGCAGTTCTTC
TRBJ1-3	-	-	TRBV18	CASSPLSAGTTGNTIYF	TGTGCCAGCTCACCTCTATCTGCGGGGACGACTGGAAACACCATATATTTT
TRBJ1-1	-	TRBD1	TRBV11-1	CASSRQGGLEAFF	TGTGCCAGCAGCCGACAGGGGGGCCTCGAAGCTTTCTTT
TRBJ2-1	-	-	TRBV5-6	CASSFGNEQFF	TGTGCCAGCAGCTTCGGTAATGAGCAGTTCTTC
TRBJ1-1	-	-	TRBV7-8	CASSRLEDTEAFF	TGTGCCAGCAGCCGTCTCGAGGACACTGAAGCTTTCTTT
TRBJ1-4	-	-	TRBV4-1	CASSRLNTGNEKLFF	TGCGCCAGCAGCCGACTAAACACAGGGAATGAAAAACTGTTTTTT
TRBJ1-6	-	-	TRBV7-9	CASSLAVLSPLHF	TGTGCCAGCAGCTTAGCGGTCCTGTCACCCCTCCACTTT
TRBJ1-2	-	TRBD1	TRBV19	CASSIATGYGYTF	TGTGCCAGTAGTATAGCGACAGGGTATGGCTACACCTTC